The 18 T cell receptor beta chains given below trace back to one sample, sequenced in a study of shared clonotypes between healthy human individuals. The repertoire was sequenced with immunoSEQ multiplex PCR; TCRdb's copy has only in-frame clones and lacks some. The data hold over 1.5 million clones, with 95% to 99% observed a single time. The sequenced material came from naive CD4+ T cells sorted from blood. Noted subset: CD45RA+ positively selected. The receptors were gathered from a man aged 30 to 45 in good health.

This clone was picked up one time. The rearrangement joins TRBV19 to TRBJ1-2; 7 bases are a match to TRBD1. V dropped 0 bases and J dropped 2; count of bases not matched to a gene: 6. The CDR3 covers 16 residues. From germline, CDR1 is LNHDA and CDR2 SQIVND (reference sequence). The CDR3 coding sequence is TGTGCCAGTAGTATAGATGGAGGGGGCGTGAACTATGGCTACACCTTC. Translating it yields CASSIDGGGVNYGYTF.

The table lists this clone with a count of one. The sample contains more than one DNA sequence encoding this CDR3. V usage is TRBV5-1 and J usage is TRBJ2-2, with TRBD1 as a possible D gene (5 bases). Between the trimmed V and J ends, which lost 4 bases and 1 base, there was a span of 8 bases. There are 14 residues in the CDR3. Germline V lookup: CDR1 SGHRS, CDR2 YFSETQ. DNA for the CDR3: TGCGCCAGCAGCGGAACAGGGAACACCGGGGAGCTGTTTTTT. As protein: CASSGTGNTGELFF.

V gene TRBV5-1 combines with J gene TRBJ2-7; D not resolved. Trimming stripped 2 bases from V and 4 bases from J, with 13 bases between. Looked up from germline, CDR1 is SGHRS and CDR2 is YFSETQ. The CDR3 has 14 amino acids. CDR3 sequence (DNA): TGCGCCAGCAGCTTTGTAGGCTCCGCGTACGAGCAGTACTTC. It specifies CASSFVGSAYEQYF. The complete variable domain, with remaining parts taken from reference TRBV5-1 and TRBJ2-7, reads KAGVTQTPRYLIKTRGQQVTLSCSPISGHRSVSWYQQTPGQGLQFLFEYFSETQRNKGNFPGRFSGRQFSNSRSEMNVSTLELGDSALYLCASSFVGSAYEQYFGPGTRLTVT.

CDR3 sequence reads: CAISERGARTEAFF. The CDR3 DNA reads TGTGCCATCAGTGAGCGCGGGGCCCGGACTGAAGCTTTCTTT. This sequence joins TRBV10-3 and TRBJ1-1, with a weak D call TRBD1 (5 bases). Per the germline V gene, CDR1 is ENHRY and CDR2 is SYGVKD. The V end lost 2 bases, the J end lost 5 bases, and 12 bases lay between the germline ends. CDR3 length equals 14 residues.

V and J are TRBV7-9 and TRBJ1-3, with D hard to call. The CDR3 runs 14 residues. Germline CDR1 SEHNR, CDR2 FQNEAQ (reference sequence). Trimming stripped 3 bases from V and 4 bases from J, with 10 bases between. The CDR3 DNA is TGTGCCAGCAGCTTCTACCAGGTCGGAAACACCATATATTTT. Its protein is CASSFYQVGNTIYF.

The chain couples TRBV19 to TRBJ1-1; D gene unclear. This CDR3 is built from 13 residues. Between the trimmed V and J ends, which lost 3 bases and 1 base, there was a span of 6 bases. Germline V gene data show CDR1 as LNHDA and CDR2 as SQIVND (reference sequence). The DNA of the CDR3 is TGTGCCAGTAGTATCAGCCCGAACACTGAAGCTTTCTTT. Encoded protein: CASSISPNTEAFF.

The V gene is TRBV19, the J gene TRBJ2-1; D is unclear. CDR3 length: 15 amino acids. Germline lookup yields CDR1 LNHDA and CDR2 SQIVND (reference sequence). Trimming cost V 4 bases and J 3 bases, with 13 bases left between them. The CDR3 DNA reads TGTGCCAGTAGTAATGGTATAGCCTACTACAATGAGCAGTTCTTC. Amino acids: CASSNGIAYYNEQFF.

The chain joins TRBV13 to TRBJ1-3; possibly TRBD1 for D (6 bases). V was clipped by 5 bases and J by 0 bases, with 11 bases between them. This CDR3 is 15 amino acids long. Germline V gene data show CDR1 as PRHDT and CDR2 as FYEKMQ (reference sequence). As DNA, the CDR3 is TGTGCCAGCAGCATTAACAGGGCCTCTGGAAACACCATATATTTT. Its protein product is CASSINRASGNTIYF.

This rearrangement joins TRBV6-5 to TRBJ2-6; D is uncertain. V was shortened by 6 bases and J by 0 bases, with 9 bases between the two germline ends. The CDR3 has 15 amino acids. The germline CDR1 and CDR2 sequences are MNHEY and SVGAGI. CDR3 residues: CASRPLLSGANVLTF. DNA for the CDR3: TGTGCCAGCAGACCTTTACTCTCTGGGGCCAACGTCCTGACTTTC.

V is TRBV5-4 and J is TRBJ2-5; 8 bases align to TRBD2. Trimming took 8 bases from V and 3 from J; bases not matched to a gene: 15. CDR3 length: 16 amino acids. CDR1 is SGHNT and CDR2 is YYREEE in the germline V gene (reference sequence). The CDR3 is CARNGQPLAAKETQYF. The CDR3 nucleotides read TGTGCCAGGAACGGCCAGCCACTAGCGGCGAAAGAGACCCAGTACTTC.

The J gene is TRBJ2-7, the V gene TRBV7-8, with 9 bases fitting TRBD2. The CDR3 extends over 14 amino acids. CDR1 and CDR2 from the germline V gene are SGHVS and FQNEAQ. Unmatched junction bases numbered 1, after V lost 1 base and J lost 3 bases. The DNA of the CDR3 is TGTGCCAGCAGCTTAGAAGCGGGAGGCTACGAGCAGTACTTC. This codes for CASSLEAGGYEQYF.

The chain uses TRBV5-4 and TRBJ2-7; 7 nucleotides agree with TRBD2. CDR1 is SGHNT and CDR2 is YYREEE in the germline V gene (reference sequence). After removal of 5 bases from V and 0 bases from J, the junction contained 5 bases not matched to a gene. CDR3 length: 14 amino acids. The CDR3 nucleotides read TGTGCCAGCAGAATAGCGGGTTCCTCCTACGAGCAGTACTTC. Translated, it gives CASRIAGSSYEQYF.

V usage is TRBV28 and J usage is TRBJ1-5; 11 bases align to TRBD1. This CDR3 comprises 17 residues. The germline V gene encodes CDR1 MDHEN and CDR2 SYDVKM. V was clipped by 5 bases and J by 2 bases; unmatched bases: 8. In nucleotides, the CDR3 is TGTGCCAGCAGTGCCCGGGACAGGGGGGTAGGCAATCAGCCCCAGCATTTT. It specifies CASSARDRGVGNQPQHF.

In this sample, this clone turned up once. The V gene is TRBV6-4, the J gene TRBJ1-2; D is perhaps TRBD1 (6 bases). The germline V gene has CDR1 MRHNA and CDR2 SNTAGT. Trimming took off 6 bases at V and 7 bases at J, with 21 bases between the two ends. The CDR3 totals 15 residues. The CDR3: CASSASETGIGGYTF. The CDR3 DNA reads TGTGCCAGCAGCGCCTCGGAAACAGGGATTGGTGGCTACACCTTC.

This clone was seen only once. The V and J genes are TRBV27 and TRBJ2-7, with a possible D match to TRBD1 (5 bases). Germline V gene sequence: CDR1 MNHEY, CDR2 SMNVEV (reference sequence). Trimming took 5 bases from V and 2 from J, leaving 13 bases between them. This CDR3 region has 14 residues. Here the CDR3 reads CASSAGRGPYEQYF. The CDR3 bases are TGTGCCAGCAGTGCTGGTAGGGGTCCCTACGAGCAGTACTTC.

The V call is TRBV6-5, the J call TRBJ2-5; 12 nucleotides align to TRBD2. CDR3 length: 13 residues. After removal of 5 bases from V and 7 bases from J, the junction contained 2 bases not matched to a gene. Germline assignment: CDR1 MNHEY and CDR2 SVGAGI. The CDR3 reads CASSPGLAGTQYF. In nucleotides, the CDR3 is TGTGCCAGCAGTCCGGGACTAGCGGGGACCCAGTACTTC.

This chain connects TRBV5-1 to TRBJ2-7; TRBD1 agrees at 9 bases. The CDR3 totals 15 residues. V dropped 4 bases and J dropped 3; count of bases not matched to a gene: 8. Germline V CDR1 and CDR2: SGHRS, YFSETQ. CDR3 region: CASSPGQGGGYEQYF. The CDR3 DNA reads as TGCGCCAGCAGCCCGGGACAGGGAGGCGGCTACGAGCAGTACTTC.

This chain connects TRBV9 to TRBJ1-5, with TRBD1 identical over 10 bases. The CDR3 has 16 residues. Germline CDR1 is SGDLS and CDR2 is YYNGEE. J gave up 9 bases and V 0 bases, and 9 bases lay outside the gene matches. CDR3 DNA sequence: TGTGCCAGCAGCGTAGAGGGACAGGGGTGGGATCGGCCCCAGCATTTT. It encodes CASSVEGQGWDRPQHF.